Shown below are 9 T cell receptor beta chains from a single sample sequenced in a study of tumor-infiltrating lymphocytes in primary liver carcinoma. From around 0.5 ug total RNA, TCR beta cDNA was generated with a primer in the constant region. What produced the TCR beta libraries was three nested multiplex PCR rounds using slightly modified ARM-PCR. Running about 11 cycles apiece, the first two PCR rounds relied on TRBV1-TRBV30 forward primers together with a C-beta reverse primer. TCRdb ran MiXCR on the multiplex PCR reads and lists one entry per CDR3 protein. The sample has around 40,000 distinct CDR3 sequences, around 70% seen once. Each 20-30 mg portion of unsorted bulk tissue served as the source for co-extraction of RNA and DNA. The sequencing input was liver tumor tissue from sampling region 2. Subset in this sample: tumor region T2, inferior pole. The receptors were gathered from a man in his forties or fifties with primary liver carcinoma and hepatitis B virus infection.

Of note for this clonotype: Relative to the germline gene, one junction end is altered; a read error may explain this. Here the CDR3 DNA reads TGTGCAAGCAGCTTAAGACTAGCGGGTGACTCGAGCGAGATCCAGCACTTC. It specifies CASSLRLAGDSSEIQHF. The V gene is TRBV11-2, the J gene TRBJ2-5; 10 bases match TRBD2. Looked up from germline, CDR1 is SGHAT and CDR2 is FQNNGV. The CDR3 covers 17 residues.

As for this clonotype: This could be a read error, since a much larger clone is one nucleotide away. CDR3 DNA sequence: TGTGCCAACAGCACGGGACGGTCCCCCTACAATGAGCAGTTCTTC. Translation gives CANSTGRSPYNEQFF. This chain connects TRBV7-3 to TRBJ2-1; perhaps D is TRBD1 or TRBD2 (5 bases each). The CDR3 length is 15 residues. Germline CDR1 is SGHTA and CDR2 is FQGTGA.

The J gene is TRBJ1-1, the V gene TRBV18; D possibly corresponds to TRBD1 (5 bases). This CDR3 spans 15 amino acids. Germline CDR1 and CDR2: KGHSH and LQKENI. Trimming took 4 bases from V and 0 from J, leaving 12 bases between them. CDR3 region: CASSRSQGMNTEAFF. CDR3 DNA: TGTGCCAGCTCACGAAGCCAGGGCATGAACACTGAAGCTTTCTTT.

About this clonotype itself: In this CDR3 the conserved last residue, phenylalanine or tryptophan, is missing, so a read error is likely. The chain is built from TRBV7-9 and TRBJ2-1; tentatively, D is TRBD2 (6 bases). Germline assignment: CDR1 SEHNR and CDR2 FQNEAQ (reference sequence). The CDR3 sequence is 16 residues long. Trimming stripped 4 bases from V and 0 bases from J, with 13 bases between. CDR3 protein: CASSSQEGSSYNEQFS. The CDR3 region has the DNA TGTGCCAGCAGCTCCCAGGAGGGGAGCTCCTACAATGAGCAGTTCTCC.

This clonotype was observed many times. The J gene is TRBJ1-6, the V gene TRBV2; D is perhaps TRBD1 (6 bases). The germline V gene encodes CDR1 SNHLY and CDR2 FYNNEI. The CDR3 contains 13 residues. V was shortened by 4 bases and J by 8 bases, with 9 bases between the two germline ends. Here the CDR3 DNA reads TGTGCCAGCAGTGGGGGGCGGGATTCACCCCTCCACTTT. Its translation: CASSGGRDSPLHF.

V gene TRBV29-1 combines with J gene TRBJ1-2; TRBD1 might be the D (5 bases). CDR3 length: 13 residues. V was clipped by 8 bases and J by 4 bases, with 17 bases between them. Germline loops: CDR1 SQVTM, CDR2 ANQGSEA. The CDR3 coding sequence is TGCAGCTTTGTGGACATTAGAGGCTATGGCTACACCTTC. Protein: CSFVDIRGYGYTF.

Worth noting for this clonotype: A much more abundant neighbour one base away suggests this may be a read error. The chain has TRBV20-1 and TRBJ1-5; D gene unclear. The CDR3 spans 15 residues. V was cut by 2 bases and J by 0 bases, with 11 bases left in between. Germline CDR1 and CDR2: DFQATT and SNEGSKA (reference sequence). This CDR3 reads CSARIRGDSNQPQHF. For the CDR3, the DNA is TGCAGTGCTAGAATCCGCGGAGATAGCAATCAGCCCCAGCATTTT.

This clonotype was seen at least ten times. V usage is TRBV5-8 and J usage is TRBJ2-2; D is uncertain. With 3 bases removed from V and 2 bases from J, the gap between germline ends came to 8 bases. Looked up from germline, CDR1 is SGHTS and CDR2 is YDEGEE. This CDR3 is built from 14 residues. CDR3 bases: TGTGCCAGCAGCTCAGCCCTTAACACCGGGGAGCTGTTTTTT. Its protein product is CASSSALNTGELFF.

V gene TRBV6-1 combines with J gene TRBJ1-2; 7 nucleotides align to TRBD1. Germline-derived CDR1 and CDR2 are MNHNS and SASEGT. Trimming removed 9 bases from V and 5 bases from J; junction bases left unmatched: 12. There are 14 residues in the CDR3. Written as DNA, the CDR3 is TGTGCCAGTAAAGACGGACAGGATTCGTATGGCTACACCTTC. It specifies CASKDGQDSYGYTF.